The T cell receptor beta chain described here comes from a study of T-cell memory formation after mild COVID-19. The overall study: Among the donors, TCR clusters were largely specific to each donor.

There are 17 residues in the CDR3. Trimming removed 4 bases from V and 4 bases from J; junction bases left unmatched: 16. Germline CDR1 is DFQATT and CDR2 is SNEGSKA (reference sequence). TCRalpha and TCRbeta libraries used 5'RACE with constant-segment primers and UMIs. MiXCR, run by TCRdb on the 5' RACE reads, gives a single entry per CDR3 protein. This table holds 450,000 or so distinct CDR3 sequences, around 27% found once. Worth noting for this clonotype: No antigen is known for it.

Study findings and constraints: Clones shrinking from day 15 to 85 showed even CD4/CD8 mixes; later expanders tilted CD4+. Some clones that responded turned up in pre-infection memory, which suggests that cross-reactive memory joined in.

The source is an adult woman who had mild COVID-19 (a few samples of this study predate the infection). Cell type and time point are not known. This sequence joins TRBV20-1 and TRBJ2-1, with TRBD2 matching over 7 bases. Sequencing used PBMCs or a T cell subset sorted from them (not recorded which). This chain's CDR3 is CSATDPLTSLRYNEQFF. CDR3 sequence (DNA): TGCAGTGCTACCGATCCCCTGACTAGCCTTCGTTACAATGAGCAGTTCTTC.